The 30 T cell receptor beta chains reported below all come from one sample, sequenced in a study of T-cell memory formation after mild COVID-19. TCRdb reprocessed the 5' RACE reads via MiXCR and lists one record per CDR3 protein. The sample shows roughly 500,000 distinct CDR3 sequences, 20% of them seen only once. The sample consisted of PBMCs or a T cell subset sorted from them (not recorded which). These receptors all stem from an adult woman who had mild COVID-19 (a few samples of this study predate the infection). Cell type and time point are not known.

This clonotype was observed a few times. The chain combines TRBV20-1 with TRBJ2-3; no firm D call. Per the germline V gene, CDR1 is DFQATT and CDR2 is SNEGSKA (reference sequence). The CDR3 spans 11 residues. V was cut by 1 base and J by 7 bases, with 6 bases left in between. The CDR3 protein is CSARARNTQYF. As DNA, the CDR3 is TGCAGTGCTAGAGCACGAAATACGCAGTATTTT.

Here the CDR3 DNA reads TGCGCCAGCAGCCATAGCGGGATGAGGACGTGGGGGAATGAGCAGTTCTTC. Protein product: CASSHSGMRTWGNEQFF. The chain is built from TRBV4-1 and TRBJ2-1; 8 bases align to TRBD2. This CDR3 has 17 amino acids. In germline, CDR1 is MGHRA, CDR2 YSYEKL. V lost 3 bases, J lost 7 bases, and 14 bases stayed unmatched.

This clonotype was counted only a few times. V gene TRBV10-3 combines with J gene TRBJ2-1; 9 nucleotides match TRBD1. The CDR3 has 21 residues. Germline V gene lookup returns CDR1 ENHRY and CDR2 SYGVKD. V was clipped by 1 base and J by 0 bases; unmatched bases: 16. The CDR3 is CAISEFRGGTGLKSSYNEQFF. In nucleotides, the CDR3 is TGTGCCATCAGTGAGTTCCGAGGGGGGACAGGGCTAAAGAGCTCCTACAATGAGCAGTTCTTC.

The CDR3 nucleotides are TGTGCCAGCAGCTTAGGGTATACGCAGTATTTT. As protein: CASSLGYTQYF. The rearrangement links TRBV7-8 to TRBJ2-3; D is undetermined. Trimming removed 1 base from V and 7 bases from J, with 3 bases in between. In germline, CDR1 is SGHVS, CDR2 FQNEAQ. This CDR3 contains 11 residues.

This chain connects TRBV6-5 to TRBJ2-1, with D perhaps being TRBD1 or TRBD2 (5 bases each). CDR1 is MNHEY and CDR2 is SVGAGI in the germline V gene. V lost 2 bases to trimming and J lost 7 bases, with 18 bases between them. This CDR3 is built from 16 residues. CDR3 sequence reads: CASSYRDWDGANEQFF. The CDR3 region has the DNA TGTGCCAGCAGTTACAGAGACTGGGACGGGGCTAATGAGCAGTTCTTC.

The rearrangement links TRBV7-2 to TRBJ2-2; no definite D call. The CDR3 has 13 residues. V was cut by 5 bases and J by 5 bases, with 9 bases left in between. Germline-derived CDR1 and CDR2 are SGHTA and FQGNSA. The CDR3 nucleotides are TGTGCCAGCAGCCCCCCCAGGACCGGGGAGCTGTTTTTT. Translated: CASSPPRTGELFF.

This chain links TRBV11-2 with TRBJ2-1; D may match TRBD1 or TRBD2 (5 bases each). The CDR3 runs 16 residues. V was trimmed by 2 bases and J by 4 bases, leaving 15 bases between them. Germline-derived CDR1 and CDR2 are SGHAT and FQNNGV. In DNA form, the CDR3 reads TGTGCCAGCAGCTTATTAGCGAGGGGCTTTTACAATGAGCAGTTCTTC. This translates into CASSLLARGFYNEQFF.

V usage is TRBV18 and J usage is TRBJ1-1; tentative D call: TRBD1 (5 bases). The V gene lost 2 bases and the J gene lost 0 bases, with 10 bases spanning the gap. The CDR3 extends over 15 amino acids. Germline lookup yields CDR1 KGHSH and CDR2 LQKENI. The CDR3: CASSPVRALNTEAFF. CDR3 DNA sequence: TGTGCCAGCTCACCAGTCAGGGCGCTGAACACTGAAGCTTTCTTT.

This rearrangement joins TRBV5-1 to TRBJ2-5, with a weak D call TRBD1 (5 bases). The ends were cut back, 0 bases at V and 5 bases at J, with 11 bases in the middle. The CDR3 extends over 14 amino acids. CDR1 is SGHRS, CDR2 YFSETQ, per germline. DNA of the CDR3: TGCGCCAGCAGCTTGGAGCAGGGAAGGGAGACCCAGTACTTC. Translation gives CASSLEQGRETQYF.

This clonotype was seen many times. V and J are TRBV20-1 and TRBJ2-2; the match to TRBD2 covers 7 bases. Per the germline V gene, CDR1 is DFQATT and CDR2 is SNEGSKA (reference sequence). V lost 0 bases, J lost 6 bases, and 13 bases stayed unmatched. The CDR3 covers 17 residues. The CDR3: CSARDLPTRGRAGELFF. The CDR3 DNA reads TGCAGTGCTAGAGATCTGCCAACTCGCGGGAGAGCCGGGGAGCTGTTTTTT.

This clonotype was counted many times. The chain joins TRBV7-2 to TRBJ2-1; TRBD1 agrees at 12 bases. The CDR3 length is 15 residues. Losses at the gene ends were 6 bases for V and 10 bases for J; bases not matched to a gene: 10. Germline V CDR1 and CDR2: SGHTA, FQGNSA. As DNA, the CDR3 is TGTGCCAGCAGTTGGGGACAGGGGGCGGGGTTAGAGCAGTTCTTC. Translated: CASSWGQGAGLEQFF.

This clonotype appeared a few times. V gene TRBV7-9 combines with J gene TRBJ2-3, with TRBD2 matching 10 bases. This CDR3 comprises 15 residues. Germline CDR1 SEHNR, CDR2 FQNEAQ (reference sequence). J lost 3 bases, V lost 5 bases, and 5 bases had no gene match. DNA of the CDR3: TGTGCCAGCAGCCCCGGACTAGCGGAAACAGATACGCAGTATTTT. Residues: CASSPGLAETDTQYF. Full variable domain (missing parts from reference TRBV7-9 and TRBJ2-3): DTGVSQNPRHKITKRGQNVTFRCDPISEHNRLYWYRQTLGQGPEFLTYFQNEAQLEKSRLLSDRFSAERPKGSFSTLEIQRTEQGDSAMYLCASSPGLAETDTQYFGPGTRLTVL.

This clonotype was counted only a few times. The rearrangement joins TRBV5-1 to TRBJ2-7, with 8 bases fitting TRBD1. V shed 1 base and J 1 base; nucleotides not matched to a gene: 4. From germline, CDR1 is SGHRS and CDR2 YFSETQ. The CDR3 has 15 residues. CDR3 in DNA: TGCGCCAGCAGCTTGCAGGGGGCCGGGTCCTACGAGCAGTACTTC. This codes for CASSLQGAGSYEQYF.

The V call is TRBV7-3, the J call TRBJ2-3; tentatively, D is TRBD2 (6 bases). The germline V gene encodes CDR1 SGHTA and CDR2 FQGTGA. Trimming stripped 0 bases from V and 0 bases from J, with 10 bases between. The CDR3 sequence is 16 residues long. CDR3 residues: CASSLTAGTSTDTQYF. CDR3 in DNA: TGTGCCAGCAGCTTAACGGCGGGGACCAGCACAGATACGCAGTATTTT.

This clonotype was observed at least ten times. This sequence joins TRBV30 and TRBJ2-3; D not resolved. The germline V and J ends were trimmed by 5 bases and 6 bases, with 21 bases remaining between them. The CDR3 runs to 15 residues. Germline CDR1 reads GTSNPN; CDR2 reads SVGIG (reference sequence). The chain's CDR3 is CAWRPNRRKRDTQYF. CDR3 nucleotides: TGTGCCTGGCGCCCGAATAGGAGAAAGCGCGATACGCAGTATTTT.

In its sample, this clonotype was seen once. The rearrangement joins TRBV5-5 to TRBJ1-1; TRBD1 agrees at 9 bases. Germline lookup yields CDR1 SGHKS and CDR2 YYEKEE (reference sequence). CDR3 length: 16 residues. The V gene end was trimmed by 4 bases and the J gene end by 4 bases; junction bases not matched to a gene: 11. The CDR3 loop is CASSEAGTGRSTEAFF. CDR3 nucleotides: TGTGCCAGCAGCGAGGCCGGGACAGGGAGGAGCACTGAAGCTTTCTTT.

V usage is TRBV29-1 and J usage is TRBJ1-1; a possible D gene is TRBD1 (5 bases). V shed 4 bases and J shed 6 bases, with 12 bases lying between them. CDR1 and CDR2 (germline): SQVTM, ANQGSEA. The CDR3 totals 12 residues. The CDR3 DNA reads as TGCAGCGTTGTTGAGGGGCTCGCTGAAGCTTTCTTT. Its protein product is CSVVEGLAEAFF.

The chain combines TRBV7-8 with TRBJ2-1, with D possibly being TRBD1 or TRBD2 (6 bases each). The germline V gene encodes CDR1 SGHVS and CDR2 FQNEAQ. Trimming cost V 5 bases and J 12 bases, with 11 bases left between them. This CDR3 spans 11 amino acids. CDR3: CASSLGGGQFF. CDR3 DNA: TGTGCCAGCAGCCTAGGAGGGGGGCAGTTCTTC.

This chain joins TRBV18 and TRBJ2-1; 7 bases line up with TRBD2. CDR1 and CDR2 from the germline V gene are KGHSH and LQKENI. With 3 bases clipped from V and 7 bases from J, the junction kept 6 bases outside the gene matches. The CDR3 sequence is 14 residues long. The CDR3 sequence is CASSPQGGWNEQFF. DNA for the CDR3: TGTGCCAGCTCACCCCAGGGAGGGTGGAATGAGCAGTTCTTC.

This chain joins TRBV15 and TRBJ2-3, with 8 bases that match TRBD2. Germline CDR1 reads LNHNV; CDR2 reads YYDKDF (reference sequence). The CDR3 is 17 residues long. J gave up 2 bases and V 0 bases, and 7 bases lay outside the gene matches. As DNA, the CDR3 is TGTGCCACCAGCAGAGATCGGGGGGGCACCTACACAGATACGCAGTATTTT. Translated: CATSRDRGGTYTDTQYF.

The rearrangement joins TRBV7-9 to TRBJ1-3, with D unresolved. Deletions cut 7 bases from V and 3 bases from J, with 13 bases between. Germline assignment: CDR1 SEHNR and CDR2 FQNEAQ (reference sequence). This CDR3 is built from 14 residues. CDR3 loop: CASTSLRDGNTIYF. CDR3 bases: TGTGCCAGCACCTCCTTGAGGGATGGAAACACCATATATTTT.

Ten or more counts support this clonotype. The CDR3 region has the DNA TGTGCCACCAGAGGGACAGCGGGGCAGCACAATGAGCAGTTCTTC. Translating it yields CATRGTAGQHNEQFF. This chain connects TRBV24-1 to TRBJ2-1; D tentatively reads TRBD1 or TRBD2 (7 bases each). The ends were cut back, 7 bases at V and 5 bases at J, with 17 bases in the middle. The germline V gene encodes CDR1 KGHDR and CDR2 SFDVKD. The CDR3 is 15 residues long.

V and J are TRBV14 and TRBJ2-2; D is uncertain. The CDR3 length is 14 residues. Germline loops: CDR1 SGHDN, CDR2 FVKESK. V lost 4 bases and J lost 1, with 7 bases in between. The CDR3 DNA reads TGTGCCAGCAGCCGAGCTCGGAACACCGGGGAGCTGTTTTTT. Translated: CASSRARNTGELFF.

CDR3 sequence: CASSPSRGNQETQYF. CDR3 bases: TGTGCCAGCAGCCCGTCGCGGGGGAACCAAGAGACCCAGTACTTC. The rearrangement uses TRBV7-2 and TRBJ2-5; 7 positions agree with TRBD2. CDR1 SGHTA and CDR2 FQGNSA come from the germline V gene. CDR3 length: 15 amino acids. J gave up 0 bases and V 5 bases, and 6 bases lay outside the gene matches.

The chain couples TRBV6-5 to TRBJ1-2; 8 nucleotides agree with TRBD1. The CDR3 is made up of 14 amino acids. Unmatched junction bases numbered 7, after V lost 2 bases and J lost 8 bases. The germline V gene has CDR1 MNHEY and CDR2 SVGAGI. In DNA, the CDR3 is TGTGCCAGCAGTTACGGGGGGACAGGCCGCGGCTACACCTTC. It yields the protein CASSYGGTGRGYTF.

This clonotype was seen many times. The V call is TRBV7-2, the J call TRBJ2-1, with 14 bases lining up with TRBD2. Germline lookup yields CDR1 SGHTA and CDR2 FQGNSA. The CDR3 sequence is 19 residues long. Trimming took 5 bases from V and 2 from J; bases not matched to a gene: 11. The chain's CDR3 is CASSPKSGTSGGTYNEQFF. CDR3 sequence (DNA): TGTGCCAGCAGCCCAAAATCCGGGACTAGCGGGGGTACCTACAATGAGCAGTTCTTC.

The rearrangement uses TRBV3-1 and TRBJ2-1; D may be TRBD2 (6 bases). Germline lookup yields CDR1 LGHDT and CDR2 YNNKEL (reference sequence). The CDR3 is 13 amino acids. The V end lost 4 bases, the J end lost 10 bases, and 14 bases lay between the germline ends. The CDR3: CASSLNTRGEQFF. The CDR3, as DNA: TGTGCCAGCAGCCTGAATACTCGGGGGGAGCAGTTCTTC.

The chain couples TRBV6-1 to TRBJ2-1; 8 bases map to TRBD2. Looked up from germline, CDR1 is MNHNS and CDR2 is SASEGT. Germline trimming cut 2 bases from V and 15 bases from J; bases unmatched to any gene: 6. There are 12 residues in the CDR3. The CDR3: CASSELGTRGFF. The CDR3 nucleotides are TGTGCCAGCAGTGAATTGGGGACTAGAGGGTTCTTC.

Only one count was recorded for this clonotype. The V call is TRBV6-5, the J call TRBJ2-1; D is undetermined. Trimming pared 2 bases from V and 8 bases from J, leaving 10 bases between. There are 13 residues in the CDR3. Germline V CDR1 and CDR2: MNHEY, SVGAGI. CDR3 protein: CASSYNMQDEQFF. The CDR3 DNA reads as TGTGCCAGCAGTTACAATATGCAGGATGAGCAGTTCTTC.

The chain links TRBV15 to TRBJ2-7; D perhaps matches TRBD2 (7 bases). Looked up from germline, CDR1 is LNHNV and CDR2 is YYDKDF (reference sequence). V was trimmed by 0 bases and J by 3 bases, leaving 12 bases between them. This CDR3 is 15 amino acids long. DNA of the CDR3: TGTGCCACCAGCAGAGACAGGGGAGGGTTCTACGAGCAGTACTTC. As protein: CATSRDRGGFYEQYF.